This T cell receptor (beta chain) was documented in a study of blood T cell repertoires in COVID-19. For this clone: Other DNA sequences in this sample translate to the same CDR3.

As originally analysed: Amplification with reference gene primers provided the estimates of nucleated cell counts. The assay was immunoSEQ multiplex PCR, and TCRdb's table has in-frame clones only and misses some. The V and J calls and clone size are taken from that table; D and trimming were inferred from the DNA. The table has 350,000 to 400,000 clones, around 88% seen once. There are 14 residues in the CDR3. In germline, CDR1 is KGHSH, CDR2 LQKENI. With 3 bases removed from V and 4 bases from J, the gap between germline ends came to 12 bases. This sequence joins TRBV18 and TRBJ1-1; possible D gene TRBD1, 6 bases. This receptor was identified in a woman aged 55-69 years with COVID-19, enrolled during active disease. Sequences were obtained from peripheral blood. The CDR3 sequence: CASSPAGVGTEAFF. In nucleotides, the CDR3 is TGTGCCAGCTCACCGGCAGGGGTAGGCACTGAAGCTTTCTTT.